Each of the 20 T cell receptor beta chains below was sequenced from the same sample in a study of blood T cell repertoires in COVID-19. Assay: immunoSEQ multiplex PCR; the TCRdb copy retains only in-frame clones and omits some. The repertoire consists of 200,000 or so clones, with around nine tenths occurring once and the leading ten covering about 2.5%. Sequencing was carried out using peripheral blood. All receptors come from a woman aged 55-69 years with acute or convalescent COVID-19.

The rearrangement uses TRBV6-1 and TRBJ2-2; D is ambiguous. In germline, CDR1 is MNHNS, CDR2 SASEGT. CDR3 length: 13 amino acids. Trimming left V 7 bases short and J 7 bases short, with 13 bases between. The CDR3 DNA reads TGTGCCAGCAACCACTTCGGTGGCGGGGAGCTGTTTTTT. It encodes CASNHFGGGELFF.

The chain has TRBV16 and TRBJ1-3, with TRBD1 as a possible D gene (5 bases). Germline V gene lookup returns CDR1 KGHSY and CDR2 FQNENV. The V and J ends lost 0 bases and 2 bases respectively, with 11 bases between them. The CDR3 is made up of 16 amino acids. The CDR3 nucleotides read TGTGCCAGCAGCCAATCAGCCAGGGTAGCTGGAAACACCATATATTTT. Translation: CASSQSARVAGNTIYF.

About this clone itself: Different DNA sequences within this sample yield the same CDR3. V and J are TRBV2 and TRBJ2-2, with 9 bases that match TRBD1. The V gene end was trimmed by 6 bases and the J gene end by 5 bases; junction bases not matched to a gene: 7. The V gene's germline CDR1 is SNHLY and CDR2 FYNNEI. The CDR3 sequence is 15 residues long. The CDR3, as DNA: TGTGCCAGCAGAGAGGACAGGGGTTGGACCGGGGAGCTGTTTTTT. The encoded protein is CASREDRGWTGELFF.

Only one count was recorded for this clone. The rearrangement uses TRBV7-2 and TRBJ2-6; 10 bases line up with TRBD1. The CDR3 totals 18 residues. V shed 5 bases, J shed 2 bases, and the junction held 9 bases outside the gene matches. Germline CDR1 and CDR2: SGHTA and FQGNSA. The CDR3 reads CASSAPGQGSTGANVLTF. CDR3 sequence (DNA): TGTGCCAGCAGCGCGCCGGGACAGGGGAGCACTGGGGCCAACGTCCTGACTTTC.

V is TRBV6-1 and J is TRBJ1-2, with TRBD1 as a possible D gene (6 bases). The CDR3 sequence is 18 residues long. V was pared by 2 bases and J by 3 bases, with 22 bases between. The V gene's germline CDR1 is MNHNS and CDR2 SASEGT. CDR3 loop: CASSERAAAGAGDYGYTF. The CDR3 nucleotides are TGTGCCAGCAGTGAACGGGCTGCCGCAGGGGCCGGCGACTATGGCTACACCTTC.

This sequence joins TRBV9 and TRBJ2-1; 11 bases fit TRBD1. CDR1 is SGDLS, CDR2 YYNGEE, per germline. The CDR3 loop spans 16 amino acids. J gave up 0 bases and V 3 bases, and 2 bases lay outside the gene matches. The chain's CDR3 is CASSAGTGGSYNEQFF. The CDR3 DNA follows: TGTGCCAGCAGCGCGGGGACAGGGGGCTCCTACAATGAGCAGTTCTTC.

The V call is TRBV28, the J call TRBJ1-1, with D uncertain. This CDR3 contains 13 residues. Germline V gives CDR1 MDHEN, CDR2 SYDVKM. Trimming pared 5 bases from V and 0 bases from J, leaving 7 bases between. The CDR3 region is CASSLNMNTEAFF. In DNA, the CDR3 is TGTGCCAGCAGTCTAAATATGAACACTGAAGCTTTCTTT.

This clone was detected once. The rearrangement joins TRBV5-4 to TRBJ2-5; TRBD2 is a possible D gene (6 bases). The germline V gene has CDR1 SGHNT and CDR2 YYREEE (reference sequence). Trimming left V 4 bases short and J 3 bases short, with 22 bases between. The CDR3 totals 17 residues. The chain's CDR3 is CASSGGRGRRDEETQYF. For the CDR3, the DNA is TGTGCCAGCAGCGGGGGACGGGGCAGGCGGGATGAAGAGACCCAGTACTTC.

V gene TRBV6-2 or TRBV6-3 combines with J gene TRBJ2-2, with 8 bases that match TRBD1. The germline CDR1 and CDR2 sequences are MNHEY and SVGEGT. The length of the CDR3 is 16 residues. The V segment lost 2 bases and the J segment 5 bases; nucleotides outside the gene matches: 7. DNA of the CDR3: TGTGCCAGCAGTTACGGCTCCGGGACAGGTACCGGGGAGCTGTTTTTT. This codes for CASSYGSGTGTGELFF.

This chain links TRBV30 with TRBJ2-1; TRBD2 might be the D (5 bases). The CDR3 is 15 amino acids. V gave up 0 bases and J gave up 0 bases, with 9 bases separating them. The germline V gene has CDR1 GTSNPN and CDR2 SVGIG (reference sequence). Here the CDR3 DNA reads TGTGCCTGGAGTGTACAGCGGAGCTCCTACAATGAGCAGTTCTTC. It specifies CAWSVQRSSYNEQFF.

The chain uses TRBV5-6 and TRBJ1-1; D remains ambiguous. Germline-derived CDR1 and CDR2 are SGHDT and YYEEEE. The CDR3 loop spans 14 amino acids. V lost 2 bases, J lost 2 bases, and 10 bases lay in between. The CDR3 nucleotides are TGTGCCAGCAGCTTCTGGAGGCCCAACACTGAAGCTTTCTTT. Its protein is CASSFWRPNTEAFF. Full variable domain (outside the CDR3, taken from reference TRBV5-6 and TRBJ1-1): DAGVTQSPTHLIKTRGQQVTLRCSPKSGHDTVSWYQQALGQGPQFIFQYYEEEERQRGNFPDRFSGHQFPNYSSELNVNALLLGDSALYLCASSFWRPNTEAFFGQGTRLTVV.

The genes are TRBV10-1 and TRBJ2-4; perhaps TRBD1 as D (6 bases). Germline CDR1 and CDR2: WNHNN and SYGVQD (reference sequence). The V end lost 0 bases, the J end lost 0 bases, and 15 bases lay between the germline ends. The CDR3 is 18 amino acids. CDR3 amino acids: CASSESSDRVIAKNIQYF. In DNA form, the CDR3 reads TGCGCCAGCAGTGAGTCATCGGACAGAGTAATAGCCAAAAACATTCAGTACTTC.

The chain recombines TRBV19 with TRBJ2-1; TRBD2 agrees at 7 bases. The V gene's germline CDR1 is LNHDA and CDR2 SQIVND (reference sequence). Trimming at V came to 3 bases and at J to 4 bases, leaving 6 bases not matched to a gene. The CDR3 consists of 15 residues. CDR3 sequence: CASSIGSGRYNEQFF. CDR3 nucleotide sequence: TGTGCCAGTAGTATTGGTAGCGGGCGTTACAATGAGCAGTTCTTC.

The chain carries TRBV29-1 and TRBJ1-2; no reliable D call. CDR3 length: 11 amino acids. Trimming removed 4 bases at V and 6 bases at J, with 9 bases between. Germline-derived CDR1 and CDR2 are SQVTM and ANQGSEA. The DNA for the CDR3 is TGCAGCGTTGGGGAGGGTGATGGCTACACCTTC. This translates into CSVGEGDGYTF.

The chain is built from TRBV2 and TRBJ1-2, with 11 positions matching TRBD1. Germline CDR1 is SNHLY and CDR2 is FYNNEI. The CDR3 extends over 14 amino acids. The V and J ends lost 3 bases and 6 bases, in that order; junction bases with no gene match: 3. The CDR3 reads CASSDRTGGHGYTF. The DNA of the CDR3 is TGTGCCAGCAGTGATCGGACAGGGGGCCATGGCTACACCTTC.

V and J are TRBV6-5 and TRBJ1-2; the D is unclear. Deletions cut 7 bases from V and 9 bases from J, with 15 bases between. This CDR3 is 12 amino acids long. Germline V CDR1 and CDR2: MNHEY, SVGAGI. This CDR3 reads CASTQQRGSYTF. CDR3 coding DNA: TGTGCCAGCACCCAGCAGCGGGGAAGCTACACCTTC.

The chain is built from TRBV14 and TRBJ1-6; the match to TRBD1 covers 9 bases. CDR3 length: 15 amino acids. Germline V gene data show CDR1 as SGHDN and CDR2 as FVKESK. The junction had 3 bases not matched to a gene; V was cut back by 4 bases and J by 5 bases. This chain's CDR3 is CASSLQGANNSPLHF. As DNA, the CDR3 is TGTGCCAGCAGCCTACAGGGGGCGAATAATTCACCCCTCCACTTT.

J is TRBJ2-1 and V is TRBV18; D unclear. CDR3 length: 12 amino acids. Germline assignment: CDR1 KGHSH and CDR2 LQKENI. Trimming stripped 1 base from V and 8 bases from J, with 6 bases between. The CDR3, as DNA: TGTGCCAGCTCACCACAGCGAGATGAGCAGTTCTTC. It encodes CASSPQRDEQFF.

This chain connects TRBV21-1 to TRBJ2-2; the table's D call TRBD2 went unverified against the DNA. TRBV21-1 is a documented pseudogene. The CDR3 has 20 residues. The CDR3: CASSKDGLAGGPFFPGELFF. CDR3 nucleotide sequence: TGTGCCAGCAGCAAAGATGGACTAGCGGGAGGGCCTTTTTTCCCCGGGGAGCTGTTTTTT.

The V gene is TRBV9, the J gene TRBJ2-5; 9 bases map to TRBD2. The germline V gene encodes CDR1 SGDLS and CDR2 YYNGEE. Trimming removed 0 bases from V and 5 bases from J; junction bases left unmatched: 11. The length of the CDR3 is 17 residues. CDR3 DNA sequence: TGTGCCAGCAGCGTAGCGGGGCGGGGGGGCCCCCCGGAGACCCAGTACTTC. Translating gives CASSVAGRGGPPETQYF. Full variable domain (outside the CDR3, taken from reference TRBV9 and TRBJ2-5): DSGVTQTPKHLITATGQRVTLRCSPRSGDLSVYWYQQSLDQGLQFLIQYYNGEERAKGNILERFSAQQFPDLHSELNLSSLELGDSALYFCASSVAGRGGPPETQYFGPGTRLLVL.